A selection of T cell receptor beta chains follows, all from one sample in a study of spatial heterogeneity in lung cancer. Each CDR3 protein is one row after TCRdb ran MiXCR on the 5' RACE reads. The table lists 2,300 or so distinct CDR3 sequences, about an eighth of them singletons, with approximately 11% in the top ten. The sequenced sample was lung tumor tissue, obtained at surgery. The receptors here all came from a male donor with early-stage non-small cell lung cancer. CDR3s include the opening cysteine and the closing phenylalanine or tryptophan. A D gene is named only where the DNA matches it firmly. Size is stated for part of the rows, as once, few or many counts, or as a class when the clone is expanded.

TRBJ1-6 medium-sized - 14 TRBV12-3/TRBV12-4 CASSFKTGISPLHF TGTGCCAGCAGTTTTAAAACGGGAATTTCACCCCTCCACTTT
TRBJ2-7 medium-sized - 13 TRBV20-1 CSARDPLGYEQYF TGCAGTGCTAGAGACCCACTGGGCTACGAGCAGTACTTC
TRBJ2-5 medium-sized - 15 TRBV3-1 CASSPYDTGKETQYF TGTGCCAGCAGCCCATATGATACAGGGAAAGAGACCCAGTACTTC
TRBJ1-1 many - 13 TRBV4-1 CASSQEMNTEAFF TGCGCCAGCAGCCAAGAGATGAACACTGAAGCTTTCTTT
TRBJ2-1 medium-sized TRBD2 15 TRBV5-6 CASSMTSDYYNEQFF TGTGCCAGCAGCATGACTAGCGATTACTACAATGAGCAGTTCTTC
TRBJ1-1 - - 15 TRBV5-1 CASSHPVGTNTEAFF TGCGCCAGCAGCCATCCCGTTGGTACGAACACTGAAGCTTTCTTT
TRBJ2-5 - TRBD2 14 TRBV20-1 CSAVSGGPEETQYF TGCAGTGCCGTTTCGGGGGGGCCGGAAGAGACCCAGTACTTC
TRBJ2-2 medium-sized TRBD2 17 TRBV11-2 CASSRHRTSGLNGELFF TGTGCCAGCAGCCGTCATCGGACTAGCGGGCTAAACGGGGAGCTGTTTTTT
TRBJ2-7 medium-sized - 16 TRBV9 CASSERLWECRYEQYF TGTGCCAGCAGCGAGCGGCTATGGGAGTGTCGCTACGAGCAGTACTTC
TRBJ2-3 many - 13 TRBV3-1 CASSQVGQSTQYF TGTGCCAGCAGCCAAGTGGGGCAGTCTACGCAGTATTTT
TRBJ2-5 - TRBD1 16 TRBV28 CASSFRQGNFGETQYF TGTGCCAGCAGTTTTCGACAGGGCAATTTTGGAGAGACCCAGTACTTC
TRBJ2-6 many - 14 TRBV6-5 CASNRESGANVLTF TGTGCCAGCAACAGGGAGTCTGGGGCCAACGTCCTGACTTTC
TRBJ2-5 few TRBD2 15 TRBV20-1 CSARGSSGGRETQYF TGCAGTGCTAGGGGAAGTAGCGGGGGTCGGGAGACCCAGTACTTC
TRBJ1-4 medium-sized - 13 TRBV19 CASSTVSGEKLFF TGTGCCAGTAGTACGGTCTCGGGTGAAAAACTGTTTTTT
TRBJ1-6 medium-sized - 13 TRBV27 CASSYGTGSPLHF TGTGCCAGCAGTTACGGAACGGGTTCACCCCTCCACTTT
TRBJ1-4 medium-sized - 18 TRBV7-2 CASSFRDFSLLSNEKLFF TGTGCCAGCAGCTTCCGGGACTTTTCTTTACTTAGTAATGAAAAACTGTTTTTT